This T cell receptor beta chain was captured by sequencing in a study of blood T cell repertoires in COVID-19. Study summary: COVID-19 samples from acute and convalescent phases originated in the United States, Italy and Spain. T cells, B-cell-depleted T cells, or PBMCs supplied cDNA or gDNA.

Authors' data handling: Researchers report that nucleated cell counts were estimated from reference gene primer amplification. Sequencing used immunoSEQ multiplex PCR; TCRdb keeps in-frame clones, though not all of them. V and J calls plus clone size are reproduced from that table; the DNA served to infer D and trimming. The data contain about 16,000 clones, around 88% of them singletons. V shed 0 bases and J shed 9 bases, with 12 bases lying between them. CDR1 is SGHNT, CDR2 YYREEE, per germline (reference sequence). The CDR3 contains 13 residues. The chain links TRBV5-4 to TRBJ1-2; D possibly corresponds to TRBD1 (5 bases). This receptor was taken from a human donor in a cohort sampled during active COVID-19. The sequenced sample was peripheral blood. CDR3 nucleotide sequence: TGTGCCAGCAGCTTGGGGGTGGAGGGGCGCTACACCTTC. Translation: CASSLGVEGRYTF.